This T cell receptor beta chain was profiled in a study of immune evolution from preneoplasia to lung adenocarcinoma. Concerning this clone itself: What it binds is not known.

The germline CDR1 and CDR2 sequences are MNHNS and SASEGT. Trimming removed 6 bases from V and 1 base from J, with 13 bases in between. This CDR3 has 15 residues. Each case's diagnosis was confirmed by two pathologists on H&E. Points from the study as a whole: From normal lung to invasive adenocarcinoma, top clone frequencies appeared to decrease.

The assay was immunoSEQ multiplex PCR, and TCRdb's table has in-frame clones only and misses some. This table holds some 5,000 clones, around 80% found once. This sequence originates from a person aged 50-70 years with lung adenocarcinoma. Sample: FFPE normal lung tissue adjacent to the tumor. The chain is built from TRBV6-1 and TRBJ2-1; perhaps TRBD2 as D (6 bases). The CDR3 sequence is CASRLAVLSYNEQFF. The CDR3 DNA reads TGTGCCAGCAGATTAGCGGTTCTTTCCTACAATGAGCAGTTCTTC.